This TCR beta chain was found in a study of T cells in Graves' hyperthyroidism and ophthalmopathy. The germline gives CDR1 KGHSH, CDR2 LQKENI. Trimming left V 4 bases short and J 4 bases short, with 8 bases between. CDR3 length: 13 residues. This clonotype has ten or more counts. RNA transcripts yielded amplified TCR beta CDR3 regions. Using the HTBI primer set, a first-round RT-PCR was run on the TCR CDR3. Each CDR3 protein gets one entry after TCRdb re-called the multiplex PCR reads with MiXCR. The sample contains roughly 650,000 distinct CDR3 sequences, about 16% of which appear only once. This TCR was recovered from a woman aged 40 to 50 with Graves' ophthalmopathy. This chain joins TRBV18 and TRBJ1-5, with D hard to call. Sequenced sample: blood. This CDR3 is CASSRSGNQPQHF. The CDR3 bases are TGTGCCAGCTCACGGTCGGGGAATCAGCCCCAGCATTTT.